There are a few counts of the clone carrying this T cell receptor (beta chain). Its antigen remains unknown. This entry is derived from a study of response to subunit inactivated influenza vaccine. Findings of the study overall: The authors suggested that every seasonal influenza vaccination recruits few new T cells.

TCRdb fed the RT-PCR reads into MiXCR, producing one record per CDR3 protein. The sample has about 480,000 distinct CDR3 sequences, over 10% seen once. The germline V gene has CDR1 ENHRY and CDR2 SYGVKD. This CDR3 comprises 15 residues. V trimming: 6 bases; J trimming: 4 bases; junction bases outside the gene matches: 5. The chain links TRBV10-3 to TRBJ1-4, with 10 bases aligning to TRBD1. The sequence came from a man aged 50 or older who received an inactivated influenza vaccine. This material consisted of PBMCs from blood, taken about 6 weeks after vaccination. CDR3 region: CAIRSGTGVNEKLFF. In nucleotides, the CDR3 is TGTGCCATCAGATCCGGGACAGGGGTTAATGAAAAACTGTTTTTT.